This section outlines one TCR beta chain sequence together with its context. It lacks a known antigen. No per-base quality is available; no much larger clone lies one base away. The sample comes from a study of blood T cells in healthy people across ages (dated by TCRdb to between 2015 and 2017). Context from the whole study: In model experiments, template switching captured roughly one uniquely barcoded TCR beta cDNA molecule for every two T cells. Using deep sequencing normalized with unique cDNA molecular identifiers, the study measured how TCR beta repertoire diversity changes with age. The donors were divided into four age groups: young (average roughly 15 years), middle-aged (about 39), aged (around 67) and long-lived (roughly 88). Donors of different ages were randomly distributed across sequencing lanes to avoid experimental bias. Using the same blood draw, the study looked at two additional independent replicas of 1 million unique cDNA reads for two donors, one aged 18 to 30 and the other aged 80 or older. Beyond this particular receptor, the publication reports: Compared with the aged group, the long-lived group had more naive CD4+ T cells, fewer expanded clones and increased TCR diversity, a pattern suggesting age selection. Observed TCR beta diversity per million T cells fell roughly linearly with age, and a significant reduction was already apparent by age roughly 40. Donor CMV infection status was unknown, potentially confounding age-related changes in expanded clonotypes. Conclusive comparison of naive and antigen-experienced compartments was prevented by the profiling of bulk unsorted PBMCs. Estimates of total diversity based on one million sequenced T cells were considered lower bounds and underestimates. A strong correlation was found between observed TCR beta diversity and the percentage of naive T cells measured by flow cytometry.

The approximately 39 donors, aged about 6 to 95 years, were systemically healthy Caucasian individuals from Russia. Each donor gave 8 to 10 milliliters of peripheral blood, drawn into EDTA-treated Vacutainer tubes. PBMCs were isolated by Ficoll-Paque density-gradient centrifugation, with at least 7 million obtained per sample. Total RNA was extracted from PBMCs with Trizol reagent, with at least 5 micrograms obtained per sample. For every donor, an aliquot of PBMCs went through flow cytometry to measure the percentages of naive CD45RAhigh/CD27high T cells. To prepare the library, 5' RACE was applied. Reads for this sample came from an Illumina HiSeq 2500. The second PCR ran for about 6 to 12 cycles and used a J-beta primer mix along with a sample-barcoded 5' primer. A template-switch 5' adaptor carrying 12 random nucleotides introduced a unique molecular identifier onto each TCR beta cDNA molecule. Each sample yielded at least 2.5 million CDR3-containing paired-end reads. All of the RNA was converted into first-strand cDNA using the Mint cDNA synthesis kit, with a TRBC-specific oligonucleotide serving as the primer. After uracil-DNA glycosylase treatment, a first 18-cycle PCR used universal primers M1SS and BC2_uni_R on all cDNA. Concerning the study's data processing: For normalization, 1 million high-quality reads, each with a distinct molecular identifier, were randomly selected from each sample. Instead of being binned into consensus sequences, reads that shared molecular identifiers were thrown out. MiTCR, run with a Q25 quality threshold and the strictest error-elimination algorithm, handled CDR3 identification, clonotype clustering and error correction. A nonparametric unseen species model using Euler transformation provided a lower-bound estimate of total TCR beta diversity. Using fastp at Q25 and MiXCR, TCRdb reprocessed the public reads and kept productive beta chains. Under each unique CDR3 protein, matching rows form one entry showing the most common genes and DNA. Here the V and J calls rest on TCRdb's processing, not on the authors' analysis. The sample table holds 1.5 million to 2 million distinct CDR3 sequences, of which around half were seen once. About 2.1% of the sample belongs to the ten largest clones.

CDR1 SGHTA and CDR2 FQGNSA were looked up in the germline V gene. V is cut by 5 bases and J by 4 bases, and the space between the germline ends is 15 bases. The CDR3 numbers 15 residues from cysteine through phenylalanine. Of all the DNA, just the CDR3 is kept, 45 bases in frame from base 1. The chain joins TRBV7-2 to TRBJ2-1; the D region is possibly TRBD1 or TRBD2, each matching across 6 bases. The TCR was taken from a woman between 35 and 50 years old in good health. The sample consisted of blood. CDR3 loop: CASSLGGPLYNEQFF. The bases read TGTGCCAGCAGCCTTGGGGGGCCCCTTTACAATGAGCAGTTCTTC.